This TCR beta chain was observed in a study of blood T cell repertoires in COVID-19 (TCRdb year 2020). For the study in its entirety: Collaborator samples came from the United States, Italy and Spain and covered acute and convalescent phases of COVID-19. Where HLA class I and class II types were available, the types were taken from metadata supplied by the sample provider, not from assay-based typing. The sample metadata nearly always contained a de-identified subject ID, COVID-19 status, age in years and sex. The repertoires were made available in a free public database intended to serve as a resource for research on the immune response to SARS-CoV-2. The material from the prospective study consisted of cDNA or gDNA derived from T cells, B-cell-depleted T cells, or PBMCs. Deeply sampled blood TCRbeta repertoires from subjects exposed to, actively infected with, or recovered from COVID-19 were included in the dataset. The samples were drawn from two sources: the first 160 participants of the ongoing ImmuneRACE study, and 1,000 to 1,500 subjects contributed by 6 global collaborators.

Enrolling through a virtual design, the prospective study's participants ranged in age from roughly 18 to 100 years and lived across some 22 United States geographic areas. In the prospective study, cohorts were assigned on the basis of participant-reported clinical history obtained from a screening survey and a study questionnaire. Mobile phlebotomists in the prospective study collected whole blood, serum and a nasopharyngeal or oropharyngeal swab from every participant. Participants in the prospective study had the option to provide additional blood draws and questionnaires over an approximately 2-month period. Before DNA extraction, blood samples from the prospective study were shipped at room temperature or frozen. TCRbeta CDR3 regions were amplified from genomic DNA by means of the immunoSEQ Assay, a bias-controlled multiplex PCR. In the paper's pipeline: Nucleated cell counts per sample were estimated from amplification of reference gene primers within the assay. To quantify the absolute abundance of each unique TCRbeta CDR3 rearrangement, sequence reads were collapsed and filtered. For each sample, productive Simpson clonality was calculated by taking the square root of Simpson's diversity index across productive rearrangements. TCRdb re-hosts the immuneACCESS table, in-frame sequences only. Its copies lack some clones; in the studies checked, an unresolved V gene accounts for under half of them, and the cause for the rest is not known. The V and J calls and clone size come from that table; D and trimming were worked out from the DNA. The sample contains roughly 430,000 clones, 88% of them found a single time. The ten most abundant clones make up approximately 2.1% of the sample.

Overall study outcomes, separate from this receptor: How much clinical and demographic metadata was included differed by source and by participant, and the metadata was provided uncurated.

There are 16 amino acids in the CDR3, from cysteine to phenylalanine inclusive. The DNA shown is the 48-base CDR3, in frame from base 1. For CDR1 and CDR2, the germline V gene (reference sequence) lists MNHEY and SMNVEV. Germline trimming amounts to 0 bases on V and 3 bases on J, with 3 as the count of junction bases outside the gene matches. As to this clone: Its antigen target is currently unknown. Per-base quality was not reported, and no clone a single base away is much larger than it.

This sequence uses TRBV27 and TRBJ2-2; 8 nucleotides in the junction match TRBD2. The sequence came from a middle-aged woman with acute COVID-19. Sequenced: PBMCs or T cells enriched from blood (not recorded which). The DNA sequence is given as TGTGCCAGCAGTTTATCGGGCGGGGGGTACACCGGGGAGCTGTTTTTT. The encoded protein is CASSLSGGGYTGELFF.